What follows is one TCR beta chain and its context. This sample is part of a study of cytomegalovirus exposure and HLA in healthy donors. Germline V gives CDR1 MNHNY, CDR2 SVGAGI (reference sequence). The CDR3 contains 15 residues. V lost 6 bases and J lost 0, with 11 bases in between. This PCR relied on a set of 60 Vbeta primers and 13 Jbeta primers. Profiling relied on immunoSEQ multiplex PCR, and the TCRdb table lists in-frame clones only, not all of them. The repertoire holds about 130,000 clones, with 70% to 80% as singletons. The chain couples TRBV6-6 to TRBJ2-2, with D perhaps TRBD1 (5 bases). Sequenced input: PBMCs. This receptor was identified in a man aged 18 to 30 in good health and CMV-seronegative. The CDR3 DNA is TGTGCCAGCAGGATCAGACAGTCGAACACCGGGGAGCTGTTTTTT. Translated: CASRIRQSNTGELFF.